The 27 T cell receptor beta chains in this list originate from one sample, sequenced in a study of CD8+CD57+ T cells in acquired aplastic anemia. Template material for TCR beta VDJ and CDR3 profiling consisted of genomic DNA. A single record per CDR3 protein comes from TCRdb applying MiXCR to the reads. This table has 200,000 to 250,000 distinct CDR3 sequences, roughly 35% appearing once. Sequencing used sorted CD4+, CD8+, or CD8+CD57+ T cells (not recorded which) from PBMCs. The origin of the receptors is a human donor in good health, serving as a control.

This clonotype was seen many times. The chain couples TRBV6-1 to TRBJ2-7, with 8 positions matching TRBD2. CDR1 MNHNS and CDR2 SASEGT come from the germline V gene. With 5 bases clipped from V and 4 bases from J, the junction kept 13 bases outside the gene matches. This CDR3 spans 16 amino acids. CDR3 coding DNA: TGTGCCAGCAGTCCGACCGGGACTAGGTTGTTTTACGAGCAGTACTTC. Its protein product is CASSPTGTRLFYEQYF.

The rearrangement links TRBV18 to TRBJ2-1; D might be TRBD2 (6 bases). The CDR3 runs 15 residues. V gave up 1 base and J gave up 2 bases, with 9 bases separating them. Germline V lookup: CDR1 KGHSH, CDR2 LQKENI. The CDR3 here is CASSPLRTTYNEQFF. CDR3 sequence (DNA): TGTGCCAGCTCACCACTAAGGACTACCTACAATGAGCAGTTCTTC.

The V call is TRBV24-1, the J call TRBJ2-1; TRBD1 aligns across 7 bases. This CDR3 spans 17 amino acids. V gave up 3 bases and J gave up 1 base; unmatched junction bases: 8. Germline CDR1 reads KGHDR; CDR2 reads SFDVKD. CDR3 protein: CATSDPETGESYNEQFF. Here the CDR3 DNA reads TGTGCCACCAGTGATCCCGAAACAGGGGAATCCTACAATGAGCAGTTCTTC.

The chain links TRBV25-1 to TRBJ2-7; 7 positions agree with TRBD1. CDR1 and CDR2 from the germline V gene are MGHDK and SYGVNS. The length of the CDR3 is 13 residues. Trimming cost V 7 bases and J 3 bases; bases outside gene matches: 6. CDR3 sequence reads: CASKPGGSYEQYF. The CDR3 region has the DNA TGTGCCAGCAAGCCAGGGGGTAGCTACGAGCAGTACTTC.

The CDR3 loop reads CASSQDGGGPEADTQYF. The CDR3, as DNA: TGTGCCAGCAGCCAAGATGGGGGGGGTCCTGAGGCAGATACGCAGTATTTT. The gene calls are TRBV3-1 and TRBJ2-3; 7 nucleotides align to TRBD2. Trimming took 0 bases from V and 4 from J; bases not matched to a gene: 10. The CDR3 runs 17 residues. Germline CDR1 reads LGHDT; CDR2 reads YNNKEL (reference sequence).

At least ten counts were recorded for this clonotype. The V call is TRBV2, the J call TRBJ1-2; the D is unclear. Germline values: CDR1 SNHLY, CDR2 FYNNEI. V lost 3 bases, J lost 0 bases, and 14 bases lay in between. This CDR3 has 16 amino acids. CDR3: CASSDWTRATNYGYTF. The DNA for the CDR3 is TGTGCCAGCAGTGACTGGACGCGGGCTACTAACTATGGCTACACCTTC.

In its sample, this clonotype was seen many times. The V call is TRBV7-3, the J call TRBJ1-1; a weak D match, TRBD1 (6 bases). Trimming shortened V by 6 bases and J by 5 bases, and 13 bases separated the two germline ends. The CDR3 covers 13 residues. The germline V gene has CDR1 SGHTA and CDR2 FQGTGA. CDR3 region: CASSGTGLTEAFF. Written as DNA, the CDR3 is TGTGCCAGCAGTGGCACAGGGCTAACTGAAGCTTTCTTT.

The chain has TRBV25-1 and TRBJ2-6, with TRBD1 identical over 9 bases. After removal of 8 bases from V and 0 bases from J, the junction contained 8 bases not matched to a gene. This CDR3 is built from 17 residues. CDR1 is MGHDK, CDR2 SYGVNS, per germline. CDR3 nucleotide sequence: TGTGCCAGCTCACCAGGGACAGGGAGCTCTGGGGCCAACGTCCTGACTTTC. This sequence encodes CASSPGTGSSGANVLTF.

This clonotype came up many times. The gene calls are TRBV20-1 and TRBJ1-1; the match to TRBD1 covers 8 bases. Trimming removed 5 bases from V and 8 bases from J; junction bases left unmatched: 7. Looked up from germline, CDR1 is DFQATT and CDR2 is SNEGSKA (reference sequence). This CDR3 comprises 12 residues. The CDR3 DNA reads TGCAGTGCTGGTGGACAGGGCACAGAAGCTTTCTTT. Translating it yields CSAGGQGTEAFF.

J is TRBJ2-3 and V is TRBV2; TRBD2 matches 11 bases. V trimming: 4 bases; J trimming: 5 bases; junction bases outside the gene matches: 5. From germline, CDR1 is SNHLY and CDR2 FYNNEI. The CDR3 has 15 residues. DNA of the CDR3: TGTGCCAGCAGTGGACTAGCGGGGTTTGGAGATACGCAGTATTTT. This gives the protein CASSGLAGFGDTQYF.

The chain joins TRBV2 to TRBJ2-1; TRBD2 agrees at 13 bases. The CDR3 runs to 16 residues. The germline gives CDR1 SNHLY, CDR2 FYNNEI. Unmatched junction bases numbered 8, after V lost 4 bases and J lost 8 bases. The CDR3 loop is CASSGYTSGGADEQFF. CDR3 nucleotide sequence: TGTGCCAGCAGTGGATATACTAGCGGGGGGGCCGATGAGCAGTTCTTC.

This chain links TRBV10-2 with TRBJ2-1, with a weak D call TRBD1 (6 bases). Between the trimmed V and J ends, which lost 3 bases and 5 bases, there was a span of 14 bases. Germline CDR1 WSHSY, CDR2 SAAADI. The CDR3 has 15 residues. CDR3 in DNA: TGCGCCAGCAGTGAACATGGACAGCGAAACAATGAGCAGTTCTTC. Protein: CASSEHGQRNNEQFF.

As DNA, the CDR3 is TGTGCCACCAGCACGGGACTAGCGGGATCCACAGATACGCAGTATTTT. It yields the protein CATSTGLAGSTDTQYF. The rearrangement joins TRBV15 to TRBJ2-3; TRBD2 aligns across 13 bases. This CDR3 has 16 amino acids. The V segment lost 4 bases and the J segment 2 bases; nucleotides outside the gene matches: 3. Germline V CDR1 and CDR2: LNHNV, YYDKDF (reference sequence).

The V call is TRBV5-4, the J call TRBJ2-5, with 11 bases fitting TRBD1. The length of the CDR3 is 16 residues. Germline CDR1 SGHNT, CDR2 YYREEE (reference sequence). The ends lost 2 bases at V and 5 bases at J; junction bases unmatched: 8. In DNA, the CDR3 is TGTGCCAGCAGCTTTTCGGGACAGGGGGTGTGGGAGACCCAGTACTTC. This codes for CASSFSGQGVWETQYF.

This clonotype was observed many times. The chain joins TRBV7-8 to TRBJ1-5; 7 nucleotides agree with TRBD1. With 6 bases clipped from V and 0 bases from J, the junction kept 11 bases outside the gene matches. The length of the CDR3 is 17 residues. Per the germline V gene, CDR1 is SGHVS and CDR2 is FQNEAQ. This chain's CDR3 is CASRADRVPYSNQPQHF. The CDR3 DNA reads TGTGCCAGCAGGGCCGACAGGGTACCTTATAGCAATCAGCCCCAGCATTTT.

This clonotype was seen a handful of times. The chain joins TRBV2 to TRBJ1-2; 11 nucleotides line up with TRBD1. V was pared by 6 bases and J by 4 bases, with 7 bases of the junction left unmatched. CDR3 size: 15 residues. Germline V gene sequence: CDR1 SNHLY, CDR2 FYNNEI. DNA for the CDR3: TGTGCCAGCAGCCGGGGACAGGGGGGGGTCTATGGCTACACCTTC. Translated: CASSRGQGGVYGYTF.

This clonotype was observed at least ten times. The chain uses TRBV4-1 and TRBJ1-6, with TRBD1 as a possible D gene (5 bases). The V end lost 0 bases, the J end lost 6 bases, and 21 bases lay between the germline ends. CDR1 and CDR2 from the germline V gene are MGHRA and YSYEKL. The CDR3 totals 19 residues. The CDR3 here is CASSQDPFGRQRPNSPLHF. The CDR3 nucleotides read TGCGCCAGCAGCCAAGATCCCTTCGGGCGACAGCGACCTAATTCACCCCTCCACTTT.

The chain employs TRBV6-5 and TRBJ2-1, with D hard to call. CDR1 MNHEY and CDR2 SVGAGI come from the germline V gene. The germline V and J ends were trimmed by 4 bases and 9 bases, with 19 bases remaining between them. CDR3 length: 15 residues. CDR3 in amino acids: CASSLVDPSYTEQFF. CDR3 DNA sequence: TGTGCCAGCAGTTTGGTAGACCCCAGCTATACTGAGCAGTTCTTC.

This clonotype occurred once. The genes are TRBV20-1 and TRBJ2-1, with TRBD2 matching over 12 bases. Trimming cost V 6 bases and J 7 bases; bases outside gene matches: 7. The CDR3 spans 14 residues. Germline CDR1 reads DFQATT; CDR2 reads SNEGSKA (reference sequence). The CDR3 region is CSATLAGGANEQFF. The CDR3 DNA reads TGCAGTGCGACTCTAGCGGGGGGGGCGAATGAGCAGTTCTTC.

This clonotype was counted ten times or more. The rearrangement uses TRBV27 and TRBJ1-5; the match to TRBD1 covers 9 bases. CDR3 length: 15 residues. Germline CDR1 is MNHEY and CDR2 is SMNVEV (reference sequence). V shed 5 bases, J shed 3 bases, and the junction held 5 bases outside the gene matches. Here the CDR3 DNA reads TGTGCCAGCAGTGCCCGGGACAGGGACAATCAGCCCCAGCATTTT. Amino acid sequence: CASSARDRDNQPQHF.

This clonotype was observed a handful of times. This sequence joins TRBV20-1 and TRBJ1-1; D may be TRBD1 (5 bases). Deletions cut 0 bases from V and 0 bases from J, with 17 bases between. Germline loops: CDR1 DFQATT, CDR2 SNEGSKA (reference sequence). The CDR3 is 17 residues long. CDR3 bases: TGCAGTGCTAGAGATCCGGAGAGGGGTGGGATGAACACTGAAGCTTTCTTT. Protein: CSARDPERGGMNTEAFF.

The chain couples TRBV6-1 to TRBJ2-7; 8 bases are a match to TRBD1. J gave up 3 bases and V 7 bases, and 8 bases lay outside the gene matches. The length of the CDR3 is 14 residues. Germline lookup yields CDR1 MNHNS and CDR2 SASEGT. The CDR3, as DNA: TGTGCCAGCACACTCCGGGACAGGAGCTACGAGCAGTACTTC. Its translation is CASTLRDRSYEQYF.

This clonotype was observed at least ten times. The chain employs TRBV19 and TRBJ2-1; 8 bases match TRBD2. V gave up 7 bases and J gave up 9 bases; unmatched junction bases: 14. The CDR3 runs 15 residues. CDR1 is LNHDA and CDR2 is SQIVND in the germline V gene (reference sequence). The CDR3 spells CASTVGGAHSSEQFF. The CDR3 coding sequence is TGTGCCAGTACCGTCGGGGGGGCGCATTCCAGTGAGCAGTTCTTC.

Only a few counts were recorded for this clonotype. The gene calls are TRBV4-1 and TRBJ1-4; D possibly corresponds to TRBD1 (5 bases). The germline V gene encodes CDR1 MGHRA and CDR2 YSYEKL. The ends were cut back, 0 bases at V and 10 bases at J, with 15 bases in the middle. This CDR3 spans 15 amino acids. CDR3 amino acids: CASSQEKQERGKLFF. The DNA of the CDR3 is TGCGCCAGCAGCCAAGAAAAACAGGAGAGGGGAAAACTGTTTTTT.

V is TRBV19 and J is TRBJ1-1; no reliable D call. The CDR3 runs 12 residues. Per germline, CDR1 LNHDA and CDR2 SQIVND (reference sequence). V was cut by 8 bases and J by 1 base, with 8 bases left in between. CDR3 protein: CASVWENTEAFF. The CDR3 DNA sequence: TGTGCCAGTGTATGGGAGAACACTGAAGCTTTCTTT.

This clonotype was picked up many times. J is TRBJ1-6 and V is TRBV6-1; 9 bases match TRBD1. Germline V lookup: CDR1 MNHNS, CDR2 SASEGT. Trimming removed 6 bases from V and 5 bases from J; junction bases left unmatched: 5. The CDR3 is 15 residues long. The CDR3 region is CASRPGQGNNSPLHF. The CDR3 coding sequence is TGTGCCAGCAGGCCGGGACAGGGAAATAATTCACCCCTCCACTTT.

The V call is TRBV7-2, the J call TRBJ2-7, with D possibly matching TRBD1 (7 bases). Germline loops: CDR1 SGHTA, CDR2 FQGNSA. There are 18 residues in the CDR3. V gave up 0 bases and J gave up 3 bases, with 21 bases separating them. The CDR3 sequence: CASSLAGVRRGLNYEQYF. The CDR3 DNA is TGTGCCAGCAGCTTAGCCGGCGTGAGGAGGGGGCTCAACTACGAGCAGTACTTC.